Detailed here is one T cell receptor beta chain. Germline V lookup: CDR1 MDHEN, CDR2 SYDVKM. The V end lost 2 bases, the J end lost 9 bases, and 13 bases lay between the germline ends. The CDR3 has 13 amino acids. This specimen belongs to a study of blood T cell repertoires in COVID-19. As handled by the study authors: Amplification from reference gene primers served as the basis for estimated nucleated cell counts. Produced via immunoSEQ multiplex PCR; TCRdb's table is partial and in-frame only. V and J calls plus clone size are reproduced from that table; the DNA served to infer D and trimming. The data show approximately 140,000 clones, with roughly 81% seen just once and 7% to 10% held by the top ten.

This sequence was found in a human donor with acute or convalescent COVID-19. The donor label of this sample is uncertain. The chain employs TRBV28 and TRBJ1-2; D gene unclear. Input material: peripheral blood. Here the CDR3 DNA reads TGTGCCAGCAGTTTAAGTCTAGGGAGCAGCTACACCTTC. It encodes CASSLSLGSSYTF.